This TCR beta chain was observed in a study of CD8 T cells in ankylosing spondylitis. Whole-study findings and limits: Certain motif variants had earlier appeared in reactive arthritis synovial fluid and blood. Those disease-linked clones were CD8+; they were also relatively rare in peripheral blood. Several highly homologous variants made up a TCR beta motif, and this motif appeared characteristic of ankylosing spondylitis blood.

By quantitative 5'-RACE with molecular barcodes, the TCR beta libraries were made. A single record per CDR3 protein comes from TCRdb applying MiXCR to the 5' RACE reads. The sample includes roughly 280,000 distinct CDR3 sequences, around 18% seen only once; the top ten take roughly 7.3%. V gave up 5 bases and J gave up 8 bases; unmatched junction bases: 6. The CDR3 contains 13 residues. This clonotype was observed a few times. The antigen remains undetermined. Sequenced input: blood, either unsorted or a sorted T cell fraction (not recorded which). The rearrangement joins TRBV12-3 or TRBV12-4 to TRBJ2-1; 7 positions agree with TRBD1. This TCR was sampled from a male donor with ankylosing spondylitis or in good health (not recorded which). The CDR3 loop is CASSLVGGYEQFF. The CDR3 DNA sequence: TGTGCCAGCAGTCTAGTAGGGGGCTATGAGCAGTTCTTC.